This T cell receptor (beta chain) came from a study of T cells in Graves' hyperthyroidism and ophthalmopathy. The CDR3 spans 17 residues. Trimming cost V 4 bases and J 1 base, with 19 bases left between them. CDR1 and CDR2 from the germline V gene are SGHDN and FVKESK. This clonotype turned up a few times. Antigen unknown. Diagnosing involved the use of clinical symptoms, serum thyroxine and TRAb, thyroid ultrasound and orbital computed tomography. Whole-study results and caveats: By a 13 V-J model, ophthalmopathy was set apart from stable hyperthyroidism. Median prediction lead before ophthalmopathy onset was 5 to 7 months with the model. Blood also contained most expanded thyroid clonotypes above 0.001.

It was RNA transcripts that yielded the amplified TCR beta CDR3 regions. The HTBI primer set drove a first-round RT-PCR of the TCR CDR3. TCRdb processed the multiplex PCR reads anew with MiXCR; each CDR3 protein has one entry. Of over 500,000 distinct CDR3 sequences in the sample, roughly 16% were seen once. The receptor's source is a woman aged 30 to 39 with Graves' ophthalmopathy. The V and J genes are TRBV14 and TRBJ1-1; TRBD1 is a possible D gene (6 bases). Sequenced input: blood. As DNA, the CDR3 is TGTGCCAGCAGCCGATTAATTACCGGGACATCGAACACTGAAGCTTTCTTT. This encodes CASSRLITGTSNTEAFF.